Described below is a single T cell receptor beta chain sequence and its context. Its matching antigen is unknown. This entry belongs to a study of graft-versus-host responses after intestinal transplantation. Study at large: Induction using anti-thymocyte globulin, followed by tacrolimus and steroids for roughly 3 years, was given to all recipients.

Notes on the study in general: Patients with graft-donor T cell macrochimerism had high graft-versus-host to host-versus-graft clonal ratios in allografts.

Produced via immunoSEQ multiplex PCR; TCRdb's table is partial and in-frame only. Here the sample spans 84,000 or so clones, 80% to 90% being singletons. Germline V gene data show CDR1 as SGHRS and CDR2 as YFSETQ. After removal of 4 bases from V and 4 bases from J, the junction contained 8 bases not matched to a gene. The CDR3 is 16 residues long. The TCR originated in a human donor who was the organ donor for an intestinal transplant. This specimen consisted of unstimulated CD8+ T cells sorted from spleen or lymph node cells, obtained before transplant. The J gene is TRBJ2-3, the V gene TRBV5-1; TRBD2 agrees at 11 bases. The CDR3 loop is CASSALLAGGPDTQYF. CDR3 coding DNA: TGCGCCAGCAGCGCCCTTCTAGCGGGGGGACCAGATACGCAGTATTTT.